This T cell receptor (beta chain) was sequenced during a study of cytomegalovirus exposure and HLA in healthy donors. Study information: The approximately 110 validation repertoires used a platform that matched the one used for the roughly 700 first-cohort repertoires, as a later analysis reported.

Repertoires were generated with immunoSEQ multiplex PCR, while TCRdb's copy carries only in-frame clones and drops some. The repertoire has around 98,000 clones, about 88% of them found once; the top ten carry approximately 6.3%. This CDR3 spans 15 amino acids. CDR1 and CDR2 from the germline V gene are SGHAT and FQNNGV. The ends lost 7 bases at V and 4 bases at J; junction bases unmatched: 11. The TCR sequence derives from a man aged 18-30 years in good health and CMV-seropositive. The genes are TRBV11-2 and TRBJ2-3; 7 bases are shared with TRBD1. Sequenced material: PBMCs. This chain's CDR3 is CASTKVPTGADTQYF. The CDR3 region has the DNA TGTGCCAGCACCAAAGTCCCAACAGGGGCAGATACGCAGTATTTT.